The clone carrying this TCR beta chain was counted a few times. Its antigen is unknown. The data stem from a study of beta chain features in type 1 diabetes. Study-wide results and limits: All four CD4+ subsets of Type 1 diabetes patients contained TCRB CDR3s that were moderately but significantly shorter. Whatever favoring of shorter templates PCR might show would apply equally to patients and controls. When cDNA is sequenced, cells with high TCR expression could be over-represented. Compared with healthy donors, patients appeared to share more similar naive, central memory and regulatory TCRB repertoires.

Sequenced material consisted of expressed TCRB transcripts (all of the isolated RNA was reverse transcribed). Some clones are missing from TCRdb's copy, which holds only in-frame ones; the method was immunoSEQ multiplex PCR. The sample holds under 850,000 clones, 13% seen once. The sample was naive CD4+ T cells from blood. This sequence originates from a man younger than 30 with type 1 diabetes.

The CDR3 sequence is CASSQDTGARRMNTEAFF. The DNA of the CDR3 is TGCGCCAGCAGCCAAGATACGGGGGCGCGACGTATGAACACTGAAGCTTTCTTT. The rearrangement links TRBV4-1 to TRBJ1-1, with D perhaps TRBD1 (6 bases). V dropped 0 bases and J dropped 0 bases, with 17 bases sitting between them. The CDR3 has 18 residues. The germline CDR1 and CDR2 sequences are MGHRA and YSYEKL.